Each of the 5 T cell receptor beta chains below was sequenced from the same sample in a study of shared clonotypes between healthy human individuals. Clones were read by immunoSEQ multiplex PCR, and TCRdb kept only the in-frame ones, dropping some. The table has approximately 1.5 million clones, 97% to 99% seen once. The sample was naive CD4+ T cells sorted from blood. Subset described: CD45RA+ positively selected. These receptors were collected from a young man in good health.

Concerning this clone: Different DNA sequences within this sample yield the same CDR3. The J gene is TRBJ2-1, the V gene TRBV5-8, with a weak D call TRBD2 (6 bases). Between the trimmed V and J ends, which lost 4 bases and 3 bases, there was a span of 14 bases. Looked up from germline, CDR1 is SGHTS and CDR2 is YDEGEE. The CDR3 loop spans 15 amino acids. CDR3 protein: CASSLRGGNYNEQFF. The CDR3 coding sequence is TGTGCCAGCAGCCTGCGGGGCGGCAACTACAATGAGCAGTTCTTC.

The chain is built from TRBV11-2 and TRBJ2-2, with 13 positions matching TRBD2. This CDR3 has 20 amino acids. CDR1 and CDR2 from the germline V gene are SGHAT and FQNNGV. J gave up 7 bases and V 0 bases, and 14 bases lay outside the gene matches. The CDR3 reads CASSLDLSGTSGKRVGELFF. The CDR3 DNA reads TGTGCCAGCAGCTTAGATCTAAGCGGGACTAGCGGGAAGAGGGTCGGGGAGCTGTTTTTT.

Written as DNA, the CDR3 is TGTGCCAGCAGTGAAAACCCGGCCCTGGGCTACACCTTC. Translating gives CASSENPALGYTF. The chain couples TRBV6-1 to TRBJ1-2; D not resolved. Trimming removed 2 bases from V and 8 bases from J, with 12 bases in between. This CDR3 comprises 13 residues. CDR1 is MNHNS and CDR2 is SASEGT in the germline V gene.

This rearrangement joins TRBV9 to TRBJ2-1, with a possible D match to TRBD1 (6 bases). V shed 3 bases and J shed 0 bases, with 10 bases lying between them. Germline V gene lookup returns CDR1 SGDLS and CDR2 YYNGEE. CDR3 length: 15 residues. This chain's CDR3 is CASSATGSSYNEQFF. In nucleotides, the CDR3 is TGTGCCAGCAGCGCGACAGGAAGCTCCTACAATGAGCAGTTCTTC.

This chain links TRBV23-1 with TRBJ1-1; D perhaps matches TRBD1 (5 bases). TRBV23-1 is recorded as an ORF, its role being uncertain. V lost 7 bases and J 10 bases, leaving 13 bases between the germline ends. The CDR3 consists of 11 residues. This CDR3 reads CASNGTRGAFF. CDR3 in DNA: TGCGCCAGCAACGGGACCCGAGGAGCTTTCTTT.